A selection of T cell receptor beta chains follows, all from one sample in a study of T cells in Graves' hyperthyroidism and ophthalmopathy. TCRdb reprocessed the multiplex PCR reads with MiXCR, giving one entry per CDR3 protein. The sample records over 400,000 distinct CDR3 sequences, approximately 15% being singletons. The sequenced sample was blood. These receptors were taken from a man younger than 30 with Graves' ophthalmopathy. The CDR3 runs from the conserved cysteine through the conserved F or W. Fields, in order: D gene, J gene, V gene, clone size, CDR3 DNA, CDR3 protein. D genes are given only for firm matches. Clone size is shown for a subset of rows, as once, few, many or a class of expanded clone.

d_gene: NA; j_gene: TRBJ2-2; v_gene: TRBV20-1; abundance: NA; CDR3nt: TGCAGTGCTAGAGGAGAATTCGCCGGGGAGCTGTTTTTT; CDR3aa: CSARGEFAGELFF
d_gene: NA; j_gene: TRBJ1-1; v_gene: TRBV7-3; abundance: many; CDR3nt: TGTGCCAGCAGCTTAACGGCCGGGGAGAACACTGAAGCTTTCTTT; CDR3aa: CASSLTAGENTEAFF
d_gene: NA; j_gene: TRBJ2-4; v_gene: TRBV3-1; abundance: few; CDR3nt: TGTGCCAGCAGCCCTTACCTTGGTGGGGGAAACATTCAGTACTTC; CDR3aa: CASSPYLGGGNIQYF
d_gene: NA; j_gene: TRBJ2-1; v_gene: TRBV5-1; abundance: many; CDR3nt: TGCGCCAGCAGCCTTGACCCCTCCAACAATGAGCAGTTCTTC; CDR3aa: CASSLDPSNNEQFF
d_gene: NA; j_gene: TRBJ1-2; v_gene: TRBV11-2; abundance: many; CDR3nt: TGTGCCAGCAGCTTAGATGCAGGGACCTTAAACTATGGCTACACCTTC; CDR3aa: CASSLDAGTLNYGYTF
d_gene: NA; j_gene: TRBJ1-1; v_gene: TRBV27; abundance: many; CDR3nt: TGTGCCAGCAGTCCATACGGGAGCCCCAACACTGAAGCTTTCTTT; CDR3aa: CASSPYGSPNTEAFF
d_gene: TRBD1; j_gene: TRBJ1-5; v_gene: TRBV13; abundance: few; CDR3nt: TGTGCCAGCAGCTTGAGGGGACAGATCAATCAGCCCCAGCATTTT; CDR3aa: CASSLRGQINQPQHF
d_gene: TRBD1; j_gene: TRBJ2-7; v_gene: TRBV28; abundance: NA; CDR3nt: TGTGCCAGCAGTTCACCGCCGAGGGACAGGGGACCCAACTACGAGCAGTACTTC; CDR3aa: CASSSPPRDRGPNYEQYF
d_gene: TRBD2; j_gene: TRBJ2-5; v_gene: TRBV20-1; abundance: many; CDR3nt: TGCAGTGCTAGAGTTGAGCGGGGAGGGAGGGGCCCCCAAGAGACCCAGTACTTC; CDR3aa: CSARVERGGRGPQETQYF
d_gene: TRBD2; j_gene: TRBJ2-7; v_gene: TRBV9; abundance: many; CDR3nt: TGTGCCCCCCCGGGGGTCGGGAGGTACGAGCAGTACTTC; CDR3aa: CAPPGVGRYEQYF